This T cell receptor (beta chain) was identified in a study of blood T cells in healthy people across ages (dated by TCRdb to about 2015). With regard to the full study: In model experiments, template switching captured roughly one uniquely barcoded TCR beta cDNA molecule for every two T cells. Age-related changes in TCR beta repertoire diversity were measured in the study by deep sequencing normalized with unique cDNA molecular identifiers. Donors were grouped into four age groups: young (average roughly 15 years), middle-aged (39), aged (about 59) and long-lived (over 80). Donors of different ages were randomly distributed across sequencing lanes to avoid experimental bias. Two additional independent replicas of 1 million unique cDNA reads from the same blood draw were analyzed for two donors (one aged 18 to 29 and one aged 80 or older). What the research found in general, with its limitations: The percentage of naive T cells measured by flow cytometry correlated strongly with observed TCR beta diversity. Estimates of total diversity from one million sequenced T cells were regarded as lower bounds and underestimates. Observed TCR beta diversity per million T cells fell roughly linearly with age, and a significant reduction was already apparent by age around 40. Because the CMV infection status of the donors was unknown, age-related changes in expanded clonotypes may potentially have been confounded. Compared with the aged group, more naive CD4+ T cells, fewer expanded clones and increased TCR diversity were shown by the long-lived group, suggesting age selection. Conclusive comparison of naive and antigen-experienced compartments was prevented by the profiling of bulk unsorted PBMCs.

The library was generated by 5' RACE. The sequencer listed for this sample is Illumina HiSeq 2500. The second PCR ran for roughly 7 to 12 cycles and used a J-beta primer mix along with a sample-barcoded 5' primer. A template-switch 5' adaptor carrying 12 random nucleotides introduced a unique molecular identifier onto each TCR beta cDNA molecule. Each sample yielded at least 3 million CDR3-containing paired-end reads. First-strand cDNA was synthesized from all RNA with the Mint cDNA synthesis kit, primed by a TRBC-specific oligonucleotide. After uracil-DNA glycosylase treatment, a first 18-cycle PCR used universal primers M1SS and BC2_uni_R on all cDNA. The study's own analysis went as follows. Each sample was normalized by randomly selecting 1 million high-quality reads, each carrying a distinct molecular identifier. Reads with shared molecular identifiers were discarded instead of being binned into consensus sequences. MiTCR, run with a Q25 quality threshold and the strictest error-elimination algorithm, handled CDR3 identification, clonotype clustering and error correction. Lower-bound total TCR beta diversity was estimated with a nonparametric unseen species model using Euler transformation. TCRdb reworked the public reads: Q25 trimming with fastp, MiXCR clone assembly, productive beta chains retained. Identical CDR3 proteins give one entry, which carries the most common genes and DNA. What appears here as the V and J calls and clone size reflects TCRdb's work, not the paper's. The sample table contains hundreds of thousands of distinct CDR3 sequences; only one count was recorded for about 40% of them. Roughly 19% of the sample belongs to the ten largest clones.

The CDR3 has 15 amino acids, counting the end cysteine and phenylalanine. CDR3 DNA only is kept here, 45 bases in frame from base 1. The germline V gene supplies CDR1 SGHTA and CDR2 FQGTGA. In this sample, this clonotype turned up a few times. Its antigen has not been determined. No qualities accompany the bases; no much larger clone lies one base away. The roughly 37 donors, aged about 6 to 95 years, were systemically healthy Caucasian individuals from Russia. Each donor gave approximately 9.4 milliliters of peripheral blood, drawn into EDTA-treated Vacutainer tubes. PBMCs were isolated by Ficoll-Paque density-gradient centrifugation, with at least 6 million obtained per sample. Total RNA was extracted from PBMCs with Trizol reagent, with at least 6 micrograms obtained per sample. The percentages of naive CD45RAhigh/CD27high T cells were determined by flow cytometry on a PBMC aliquot from every donor.

The source is an older woman in good health. This receptor chain uses TRBV7-3 and TRBJ2-5, with the D gene too uncertain to name. The J call may be in error: the DNA end matches TRBJ2-7 better. The sequenced sample was blood. The DNA sequence is TGTGCCAGCAGCCCTACCCCTCTAAATGCCTACGAGCAGTACTTC. This sequence encodes CASSPTPLNAYEQYF.